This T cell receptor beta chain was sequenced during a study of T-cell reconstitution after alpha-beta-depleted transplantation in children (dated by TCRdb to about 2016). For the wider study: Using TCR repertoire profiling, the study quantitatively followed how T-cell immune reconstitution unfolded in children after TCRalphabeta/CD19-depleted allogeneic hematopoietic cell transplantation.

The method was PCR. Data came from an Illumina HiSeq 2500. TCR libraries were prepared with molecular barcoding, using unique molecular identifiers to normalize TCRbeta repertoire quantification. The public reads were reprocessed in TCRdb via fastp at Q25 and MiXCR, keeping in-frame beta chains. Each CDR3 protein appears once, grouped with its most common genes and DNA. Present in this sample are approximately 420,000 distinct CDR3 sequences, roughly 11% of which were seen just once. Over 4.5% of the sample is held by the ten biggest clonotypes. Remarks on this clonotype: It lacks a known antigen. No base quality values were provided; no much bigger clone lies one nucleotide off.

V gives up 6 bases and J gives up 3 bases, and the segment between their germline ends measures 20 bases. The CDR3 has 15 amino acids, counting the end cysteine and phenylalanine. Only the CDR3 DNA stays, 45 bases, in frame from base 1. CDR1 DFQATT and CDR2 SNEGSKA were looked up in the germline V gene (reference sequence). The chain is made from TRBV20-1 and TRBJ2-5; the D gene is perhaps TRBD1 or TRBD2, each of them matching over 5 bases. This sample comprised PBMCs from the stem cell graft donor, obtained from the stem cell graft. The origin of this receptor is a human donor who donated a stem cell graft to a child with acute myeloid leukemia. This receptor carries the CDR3 CSATPLRDHKETQYF. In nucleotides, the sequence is TGCAGTGCCACTCCCCTCCGGGACCATAAAGAGACCCAGTACTTC.